The 32 T cell receptor beta chains presented below share a single source sample, sequenced in a study of blood T cell repertoires in COVID-19 (dated by TCRdb to the early 2020s). The library was generated by the immunoSEQ multiplex PCR assay. As stored in TCRdb, this immuneACCESS dataset retains in-frame rearrangements with V and J assigned. A fraction of the clones does not appear; measured against another copy, unresolved V genes explain less than half of the discrepancy, and the remainder lacks a known reason. For this sample there are about 160,000 clones; approximately 84% appear just once. Of the sample, around a fifth is held by the ten largest clones. The sample comprised peripheral blood. These receptors were obtained from a woman at least 80 years old with acute or convalescent COVID-19.

The chain has TRBV5-1 and TRBJ2-1, with a tentative D call TRBD2 (5 bases). Deletions cut 7 bases from V and 5 bases from J, with 16 bases between. Germline V gene data show CDR1 as SGHRS and CDR2 as YFSETQ. CDR3 length: 14 amino acids. The CDR3 is CASGSSLTDNEQFF. In nucleotides, the CDR3 is TGCGCCAGCGGATCTAGCCTCACCGACAATGAGCAGTTCTTC. The entire variable domain, with the rest obtained from reference TRBV5-1 and TRBJ2-1, is as follows: KAGVTQTPRYLIKTRGQQVTLSCSPISGHRSVSWYQQTPGQGLQFLFEYFSETQRNKGNFPGRFSGRQFSNSRSEMNVSTLELGDSALYLCASGSSLTDNEQFFGPGTRLTVL.

The rearrangement links TRBV5-4 to TRBJ1-2; D unclear. Germline CDR1 reads SGHNT; CDR2 reads YYREEE (reference sequence). The CDR3 has 13 amino acids. Trimming shortened V by 0 bases and J by 6 bases, and 9 bases separated the two germline ends. CDR3 loop: CASSLARENGYTF. The DNA of the CDR3 is TGTGCCAGCAGCTTGGCTAGGGAGAATGGCTACACCTTC.

The chain employs TRBV9 and TRBJ2-3; TRBD2 matches 8 bases. Germline assignment: CDR1 SGDLS and CDR2 YYNGEE. The CDR3 loop spans 16 amino acids. The V and J ends lost 0 bases and 8 bases, in that order; junction bases with no gene match: 11. In nucleotides, the CDR3 is TGTGCCAGCAGCGTAGAAAGTAGCGGGATCTTTAGTACGCAGTATTTT. This sequence encodes CASSVESSGIFSTQYF.

This clone was counted a few times. The chain has TRBV6-5 and TRBJ2-2; TRBD1 aligns across 9 bases. V lost 4 bases, J lost 5 bases, and 8 bases stayed unmatched. Germline assignment: CDR1 MNHEY and CDR2 SVGAGI. The CDR3 extends over 16 amino acids. The CDR3 DNA reads as TGTGCCAGCAGTTTTTGGGACAGGGTAATAACCGGGGAGCTGTTTTTT. Translating it yields CASSFWDRVITGELFF.

This CDR3 is CASSELTGELFF. The CDR3 DNA reads TGTGCCAGCAGTGAACTCACCGGGGAGCTGTTTTTT. V gene TRBV2 combines with J gene TRBJ2-2, with no clear D. Trimming cost V 2 bases and J 4 bases, with 2 bases left between them. The V gene's germline CDR1 is SNHLY and CDR2 FYNNEI. The CDR3 covers 12 residues.

This clone has only a few counts. This chain connects TRBV6-1 to TRBJ2-1; no definite D call. The CDR3 extends over 15 amino acids. Trimming left V 3 bases short and J 0 bases short, with 9 bases between. Germline V lookup: CDR1 MNHNS, CDR2 SASEGT. This chain's CDR3 is CASSDLLRSYNEQFF. DNA of the CDR3: TGTGCCAGCAGTGACCTTCTCCGCTCCTACAATGAGCAGTTCTTC.

V gene TRBV7-2 combines with J gene TRBJ2-7; TRBD1 matches at 7 bases. V shed 1 base and J 2 bases; nucleotides not matched to a gene: 5. The CDR3 contains 15 residues. CDR1 SGHTA and CDR2 FQGNSA come from the germline V gene. The CDR3 loop is CASSLGQGRPYEQYF. The CDR3 region has the DNA TGTGCCAGCAGCTTAGGACAGGGACGGCCCTACGAGCAGTACTTC.

The chain uses TRBV30 and TRBJ2-3; D is uncertain. This CDR3 comprises 11 residues. The V and J ends lost 3 bases and 4 bases respectively, with 5 bases between them. Germline values: CDR1 GTSNPN, CDR2 SVGIG (reference sequence). CDR3 loop: CAWSRADTQYF. The DNA for the CDR3 is TGTGCCTGGAGCCGGGCAGATACGCAGTATTTT. Complete variable domain (other parts from reference TRBV30 and TRBJ2-3): SQTIHQWPATLVQPVGSPLSLECTVEGTSNPNLYWYRQAAGRGLQLLFYSVGIGQISSEVPQNLSASRPQDRQFILSSKKLLLSDSGFYLCAWSRADTQYFGPGTRLTVL.

The chain uses TRBV5-6 and TRBJ1-2; TRBD1 agrees at 7 bases. The germline CDR1 and CDR2 sequences are SGHDT and YYEEEE. This CDR3 comprises 15 residues. V lost 2 bases and J lost 3; bases outside the gene matches: 7. CDR3 in amino acids: CASSLGTVPYYGYTF. The CDR3 nucleotides read TGTGCCAGCAGCTTAGGGACAGTCCCGTACTATGGCTACACCTTC.

The chain combines TRBV30 with TRBJ1-1; no reliable D call. Germline CDR1 is GTSNPN and CDR2 is SVGIG (reference sequence). V lost 2 bases and J lost 5, with 15 bases in between. The CDR3 totals 14 residues. In DNA, the CDR3 is TGTGCCTGGAGTATAGGCACCTCGAGGACTGAAGCTTTCTTT. This sequence encodes CAWSIGTSRTEAFF.

The chain couples TRBV4-1 to TRBJ1-4; 9 bases are a match to TRBD1. V shed 5 bases and J 3 bases; nucleotides not matched to a gene: 10. The V gene's germline CDR1 is MGHRA and CDR2 YSYEKL. The CDR3 covers 17 residues. CDR3 bases: TGCGCCAGCAGCGAACCGGGACAGGGTATAGCTAATGAAAAACTGTTTTTT. This encodes CASSEPGQGIANEKLFF.

The chain employs TRBV28 and TRBJ1-3, with 8 bases identical to TRBD1. The trim removed 6 bases at V and 0 bases at J, leaving 10 bases unmatched. The CDR3 loop spans 17 amino acids. The germline V gene encodes CDR1 MDHEN and CDR2 SYDVKM. This chain's CDR3 is CASRDWDRPSSGNTIYF. CDR3 nucleotides: TGTGCCAGCAGAGACTGGGACAGGCCCAGCTCTGGAAACACCATATATTTT.

The chain couples TRBV15 to TRBJ2-1; 8 bases line up with TRBD2. There are 16 residues in the CDR3. The J segment lost 4 bases and the V segment lost 1 base, leaving 6 bases of the junction unmatched. Germline CDR1 reads LNHNV; CDR2 reads YYDKDF (reference sequence). In nucleotides, the CDR3 is TGTGCCACCAGCAGAGCGATAGCGGGGAGATACAATGAGCAGTTCTTC. The encoded protein is CATSRAIAGRYNEQFF. Based on the CDR3 plus reference TRBV15 and TRBJ2-1, the full variable domain is DAMVIQNPRYQVTQFGKPVTLSCSQTLNHNVMYWYQQKSSQAPKLLFHYYDKDFNNEADTPDNFQSRRPNTSFCFLDIRSPGLGDTAMYLCATSRAIAGRYNEQFFGPGTRLTVL.

This clone rates as medium-sized. The rearrangement joins TRBV19 to TRBJ1-1, with D perhaps matching TRBD1 (5 bases). Germline V gene lookup returns CDR1 LNHDA and CDR2 SQIVND (reference sequence). V was shortened by 8 bases and J by 2 bases, with 12 bases between the two germline ends. The CDR3 is 13 residues long. CDR3 sequence reads: CASLSRENTEAFF. The CDR3 coding sequence is TGTGCCAGTCTGAGCAGGGAAAACACTGAAGCTTTCTTT.

The chain links TRBV10-3 to TRBJ2-1; D perhaps matches TRBD1 (7 bases). V was trimmed by 0 bases and J by 7 bases, leaving 13 bases between them. This CDR3 comprises 15 residues. Germline-derived CDR1 and CDR2 are ENHRY and SYGVKD. The CDR3 bases are TGTGCCATCAGTGAGTCGCAACAGGGGAGGAATGAGCAGTTCTTC. Protein sequence: CAISESQQGRNEQFF.

The chain recombines TRBV4-1 with TRBJ1-6; D unresolved. Germline CDR1 is MGHRA and CDR2 is YSYEKL. This CDR3 comprises 15 residues. Between the trimmed V and J ends, which lost 2 bases and 4 bases, there was a span of 9 bases. Here the CDR3 reads CASSQSGSYNSPLHF. The DNA of the CDR3 is TGCGCCAGCAGCCAAAGCGGCAGTTATAATTCACCCCTCCACTTT.

V gene TRBV5-6 combines with J gene TRBJ2-7, with a weak D call TRBD1 (6 bases). This CDR3 is built from 15 residues. Germline values: CDR1 SGHDT, CDR2 YYEEEE. The V and J ends lost 6 bases and 5 bases respectively, with 21 bases between them. For the CDR3, the DNA is TGTGCCAGCATCCCGTCAGGGCAGGGGAGAAACGAGCAGTACTTC. It translates to CASIPSGQGRNEQYF.

V is TRBV10-3 and J is TRBJ2-3, with 10 positions matching TRBD2. CDR1 ENHRY and CDR2 SYGVKD come from the germline V gene. The CDR3 is 18 residues long. The trim removed 0 bases at V and 4 bases at J, leaving 10 bases unmatched. The CDR3 nucleotides read TGTGCCATCAGTGAGTCGCGGCTAGCGGGAGAGGTGTCAGATACGCAGTATTTT. Amino acids: CAISESRLAGEVSDTQYF.

The V gene is TRBV4-3, the J gene TRBJ1-2; TRBD1 agrees at 7 bases. Germline assignment: CDR1 LGHNA and CDR2 YSLEER. V shed 0 bases and J 4 bases; nucleotides not matched to a gene: 5. The CDR3 covers 15 residues. The CDR3 DNA reads as TGCGCCAGCAGCCAAGAGACAGGGAGGACCTATGGCTACACCTTC. Encoded protein: CASSQETGRTYGYTF.

This chain links TRBV7-2 with TRBJ2-1; 8 bases are shared with TRBD2. The ends lost 5 bases at V and 2 bases at J; junction bases unmatched: 11. Germline loops: CDR1 SGHTA, CDR2 FQGNSA. The CDR3 sequence is 17 residues long. The CDR3 DNA sequence: TGTGCCAGCAGCCCTTCAGGGTTTAGCGGGACCTACAATGAGCAGTTCTTC. Amino acid sequence: CASSPSGFSGTYNEQFF.

The table lists this clone with a count of one. The chain has TRBV5-4 and TRBJ2-3, with 15 bases aligning to TRBD2. This CDR3 comprises 17 residues. Germline lookup yields CDR1 SGHNT and CDR2 YYREEE (reference sequence). V was pared by 5 bases and J by 5 bases, with 9 bases of the junction left unmatched. As DNA, the CDR3 is TGTGCCAGCAGTAAGGGACTAGCGGGAGGAAGGGGAGATACGCAGTATTTT. Protein sequence: CASSKGLAGGRGDTQYF.

The CDR3 here is CASSRAGSYGYTF. The CDR3, as DNA: TGTGCCAGCAGTAGAGCGGGAAGCTATGGCTACACCTTC. The rearrangement links TRBV6-5 to TRBJ1-2; D unresolved. V was clipped by 5 bases and J by 4 bases, with 11 bases between them. Germline V gives CDR1 MNHEY, CDR2 SVGAGI. The CDR3 consists of 13 residues.

The chain is built from TRBV7-9 and TRBJ1-6; TRBD1 matches 7 bases. V was pared by 5 bases and J by 8 bases, with 9 bases of the junction left unmatched. The CDR3 is 15 amino acids. The germline gives CDR1 SEHNR, CDR2 FQNEAQ (reference sequence). This CDR3 is CASSKQGLLDSPLHF. The CDR3 coding sequence is TGTGCCAGCAGCAAACAGGGGTTACTGGATTCACCCCTCCACTTT. The full variable domain, rest sourced from reference TRBV7-9 and TRBJ1-6, is DTGVSQNPRHKITKRGQNVTFRCDPISEHNRLYWYRQTLGQGPEFLTYFQNEAQLEKSRLLSDRFSAERPKGSFSTLEIQRTEQGDSAMYLCASSKQGLLDSPLHFGNGTRLTVT.

The chain couples TRBV19 to TRBJ1-2, with D hard to call. The V end was cut by 1 base, the J end by 5 bases, with 14 bases between. From germline, CDR1 is LNHDA and CDR2 SQIVND (reference sequence). This CDR3 is 15 amino acids long. The CDR3 loop is CASSIGAGQVYGYTF. CDR3 sequence (DNA): TGTGCCAGTAGTATAGGTGCGGGCCAGGTTTATGGCTACACCTTC.

The V call is TRBV5-6, the J call TRBJ1-2; D is undetermined. The V end lost 7 bases, the J end lost 2 bases, and 15 bases lay between the germline ends. This CDR3 spans 14 amino acids. Per the germline V gene, CDR1 is SGHDT and CDR2 is YYEEEE. CDR3 residues: CASRFWNSNYGYTF. The CDR3 nucleotides read TGTGCCAGCCGTTTTTGGAATAGCAACTATGGCTACACCTTC.

The chain is built from TRBV19 and TRBJ2-1; 8 bases agree with TRBD2. Trimming at V came to 7 bases and at J to 2 bases, leaving 7 bases not matched to a gene. The germline gives CDR1 LNHDA, CDR2 SQIVND (reference sequence). CDR3 length: 15 amino acids. For the CDR3, the DNA is TGTGCCAGTAACCGACTAGCGAGACCCTACAATGAGCAGTTCTTC. This encodes CASNRLARPYNEQFF. The full variable domain, its missing parts supplied by reference TRBV19 and TRBJ2-1, is DGGITQSPKYLFRKEGQNVTLSCEQNLNHDAMYWYRQDPGQGLRLIYYSQIVNDFQKGDIAEGYSVSREKKESFPLTVTSAQKNPTAFYLCASNRLARPYNEQFFGPGTRLTVL.

V is TRBV10-3 and J is TRBJ1-2; D not certain. The CDR3 has 15 residues. Germline V CDR1 and CDR2: ENHRY, SYGVKD. V was shortened by 5 bases and J by 2 bases, with 15 bases between the two germline ends. The CDR3 is CAISNRDGGNYGYTF. CDR3 bases: TGTGCCATCAGTAACCGGGATGGCGGAAACTATGGCTACACCTTC.

This chain connects TRBV27 to TRBJ2-7, with D perhaps TRBD2 (6 bases). CDR3 length: 14 residues. Germline CDR1 and CDR2: MNHEY and SMNVEV (reference sequence). The germline V and J ends were trimmed by 8 bases and 8 bases, with 22 bases remaining between them. CDR3 sequence reads: CASQLTRDGRQQYF. The CDR3 DNA reads TGTGCCAGCCAGCTGACTAGGGATGGTAGACAGCAGTACTTC.

The chain uses TRBV27 and TRBJ1-2; perhaps TRBD1 as D (6 bases). The germline V and J ends were trimmed by 4 bases and 4 bases, with 13 bases remaining between them. The V gene's germline CDR1 is MNHEY and CDR2 SMNVEV (reference sequence). The length of the CDR3 is 14 residues. CDR3 nucleotides: TGTGCCAGCAGTTCGTCCAGGGGATCCTATGGCTACACCTTC. Amino acid sequence: CASSSSRGSYGYTF.

The rearrangement uses TRBV7-9 and TRBJ1-1, with D possibly TRBD1 on 6 matching bases. With 2 bases removed from V and 0 bases from J, the gap between germline ends came to 10 bases. Germline assignment: CDR1 SEHNR and CDR2 FQNEAQ (reference sequence). The CDR3 spans 15 residues. The CDR3 reads CASSLLGQMNTEAFF. In DNA form, the CDR3 reads TGTGCCAGCAGCTTACTCGGACAGATGAACACTGAAGCTTTCTTT.

This rearrangement joins TRBV2 to TRBJ1-2, with TRBD1 matching 8 bases. CDR3 size: 12 residues. V shed 4 bases and J 7 bases; nucleotides not matched to a gene: 2. Germline V gene lookup returns CDR1 SNHLY and CDR2 FYNNEI. This chain's CDR3 is CASSATGGGYTF. CDR3 DNA sequence: TGTGCCAGCAGTGCTACAGGGGGTGGCTACACCTTC.

This clone has a handful of counts. The rearrangement joins TRBV7-9 to TRBJ2-2; 8 bases line up with TRBD2. The CDR3 spans 16 residues. CDR1 and CDR2 from the germline V gene are SEHNR and FQNEAQ (reference sequence). Trimming at V came to 4 bases and at J to 4 bases, leaving 8 bases not matched to a gene. For the CDR3, the DNA is TGTGCCAGCAGCTCGCGTAGCGGGACGGGCACCGGGGAGCTGTTTTTT. It encodes CASSSRSGTGTGELFF.